The 16 T cell receptor beta chains presented below share a single source sample, sequenced in a study of T cell repertoires in cytomegalovirus infection. TCRdb used MiXCR to reprocess the reads, holding one entry per CDR3 protein. The table has nearly 450,000 distinct CDR3 sequences, 25% to 40% seen once. Source material: PBMCs. These TCRs come from a human donor in good health (CMV status not recorded). Some clones in this sample may be carry-over from other donors' samples.

The chain has TRBV24-1 and TRBJ2-7; 8 bases are shared with TRBD1. In germline, CDR1 is KGHDR, CDR2 SFDVKD. CDR3 length: 13 residues. With 1 base clipped from V and 8 bases from J, the junction kept 3 bases outside the gene matches. The CDR3: CATSDFTGGKQYF. CDR3 DNA: TGTGCCACCAGTGATTTTACAGGGGGTAAGCAGTACTTC.

The table lists this clonotype with a few counts. The chain is built from TRBV12-3 or TRBV12-4 and TRBJ2-3; D is undetermined. Trimming shortened V by 5 bases and J by 0 bases, and 9 bases separated the two germline ends. This CDR3 comprises 14 residues. The CDR3 DNA follows: TGTGCCAGCAGTCCATCGTTCAGCACAGATACGCAGTATTTT. It specifies CASSPSFSTDTQYF.

In its sample, this clonotype was seen a few times. The chain links TRBV20-1 to TRBJ1-5; D ambiguous. The CDR3 totals 13 residues. V was pared by 3 bases and J by 0 bases, with 6 bases between. In germline, CDR1 is DFQATT, CDR2 SNEGSKA (reference sequence). The CDR3 DNA reads as TGCAGTGCTAGGCGGGATAGCAATCAGCCCCAGCATTTT. Its translation: CSARRDSNQPQHF.

The rearrangement uses TRBV11-3 and TRBJ2-1, with D possibly matching TRBD1 (6 bases). Per germline, CDR1 SGHNT and CDR2 YENEEA. Trimming took off 5 bases at V and 6 bases at J, with 14 bases between the two ends. The CDR3 extends over 14 amino acids. The CDR3 loop is CASSPAGQSNEQFF. CDR3 in DNA: TGTGCCAGCAGCCCCGCCGGACAGAGCAATGAGCAGTTCTTC.

In its sample, this clonotype was seen many times. The chain employs TRBV7-2 and TRBJ1-2, with a tentative D call TRBD1 (5 bases). The CDR3 is 14 amino acids. V lost 5 bases to trimming and J lost 6 bases, with 16 bases between them. Germline values: CDR1 SGHTA, CDR2 FQGNSA. CDR3 residues: CASSLWPRADGYTF. DNA for the CDR3: TGTGCCAGCAGCCTCTGGCCCAGGGCGGATGGCTACACCTTC.

This clonotype appeared many times. The chain carries TRBV4-1 and TRBJ1-1, with 7 bases identical to TRBD1. The CDR3 covers 14 residues. The V gene's germline CDR1 is MGHRA and CDR2 YSYEKL. V lost 4 bases and J lost 2; bases outside the gene matches: 4. DNA of the CDR3: TGCGCCAGCAGCCCGGCAGGGGGAAACACTGAAGCTTTCTTT. It translates to CASSPAGGNTEAFF.

The rearrangement uses TRBV29-1 and TRBJ1-1; 8 nucleotides align to TRBD1. Germline V gene sequence: CDR1 SQVTM, CDR2 ANQGSEA. V shed 7 bases and J 1 base; nucleotides not matched to a gene: 5. The CDR3 covers 13 residues. The CDR3 sequence: CSGDRGGNTEAFF. Written as DNA, the CDR3 is TGCAGCGGCGACAGGGGCGGGAACACTGAAGCTTTCTTT.

This clonotype has a handful of counts. The gene calls are TRBV19 and TRBJ1-5; 12 positions match TRBD1. The CDR3 covers 16 residues. Germline V gives CDR1 LNHDA, CDR2 SQIVND (reference sequence). V lost 2 bases to trimming and J lost 7 bases; unmatched junction nucleotides: 6. CDR3 sequence reads: CASSIPGQGAGQPQHF. CDR3 nucleotide sequence: TGTGCCAGTAGTATACCGGGACAGGGGGCTGGGCAGCCCCAGCATTTT.

As for this clonotype: The CDR3 carries no conserved terminal phenylalanine or tryptophan, so it likely arises from a read error. Here the CDR3 DNA reads TGTGCCAGCAGCTTACGAGGTGAAGCTTTCGTT. It is translated as CASSLRGEAFV. The chain links TRBV11-2 to TRBJ1-1; D gene uncertain. The CDR3 runs to 11 residues. Trimming left V 2 bases short and J 7 bases short, with 5 bases between. The V gene's germline CDR1 is SGHAT and CDR2 FQNNGV.

V is TRBV2 and J is TRBJ2-1; TRBD2 aligns across 8 bases. After removal of 6 bases from V and 7 bases from J, the junction contained 11 bases not matched to a gene. This CDR3 is 15 amino acids long. Per germline, CDR1 SNHLY and CDR2 FYNNEI. In DNA form, the CDR3 reads TGTGCCAGCAGGTTTAGACAGCGGGGGTTAAATGAGCAGTTCTTC. It encodes CASRFRQRGLNEQFF.

Ten or more counts support this clonotype. The chain links TRBV7-6 to TRBJ1-2; 7 nucleotides line up with TRBD1. CDR1 is SGHVS and CDR2 is FNYEAQ in the germline V gene. The CDR3 is made up of 17 amino acids. With V trimmed by 5 bases and J by 0 bases, 12 bases remained unmatched. DNA for the CDR3: TGTGCCAGCAGCACCACGACAGGGCCTAGGGCTAACTATGGCTACACCTTC. It yields the protein CASSTTTGPRANYGYTF.

This clonotype has a handful of counts. V usage is TRBV12-3 or TRBV12-4 and J usage is TRBJ2-5; D is uncertain. The germline V and J ends were trimmed by 3 bases and 0 bases, with 8 bases remaining between them. The CDR3 contains 14 residues. The CDR3 DNA follows: TGTGCCAGCAGTTTTTCGGTGTACCAAGAGACCCAGTACTTC. Its protein is CASSFSVYQETQYF.

V and J are TRBV24-1 and TRBJ1-5; 11 bases line up with TRBD1. The CDR3 has 18 residues. V dropped 3 bases and J dropped 1; count of bases not matched to a gene: 7. Germline CDR1 is KGHDR and CDR2 is SFDVKD. CDR3 region: CATSDTGTGGESNQPQHF. The CDR3, as DNA: TGTGCCACCAGTGATACAGGGACAGGGGGTGAGAGCAATCAGCCCCAGCATTTT.

This clonotype has a handful of counts. The chain carries TRBV10-3 and TRBJ1-6; D is uncertain. Germline-derived CDR1 and CDR2 are ENHRY and SYGVKD. The CDR3 is 17 residues long. Trimming stripped 0 bases from V and 0 bases from J, with 9 bases between. The DNA for the CDR3 is TGTGCCATCAGTGAGTCCGGATTAAGCTCCTATAATTCACCCCTCCACTTT. Protein sequence: CAISESGLSSYNSPLHF.

V usage is TRBV12-3 or TRBV12-4 and J usage is TRBJ1-3; 8 bases are a match to TRBD1. J was trimmed by 4 bases and V by 3 bases; bases with no gene match: 8. This CDR3 spans 16 amino acids. The CDR3, as DNA: TGTGCCAGCAGTTTCGACAGGGGAGTTGCCGGAAACACCATATATTTT. Amino acid sequence: CASSFDRGVAGNTIYF.

The chain is built from TRBV20-1 and TRBJ1-2, with D perhaps matching TRBD1 (5 bases). The CDR3 covers 13 residues. Trimming stripped 6 bases from V and 1 base from J, with 12 bases between. The germline V gene encodes CDR1 DFQATT and CDR2 SNEGSKA (reference sequence). The CDR3 here is CSALGDYNYGYTF. As DNA, the CDR3 is TGCAGTGCCCTAGGGGACTATAACTATGGCTACACCTTC.